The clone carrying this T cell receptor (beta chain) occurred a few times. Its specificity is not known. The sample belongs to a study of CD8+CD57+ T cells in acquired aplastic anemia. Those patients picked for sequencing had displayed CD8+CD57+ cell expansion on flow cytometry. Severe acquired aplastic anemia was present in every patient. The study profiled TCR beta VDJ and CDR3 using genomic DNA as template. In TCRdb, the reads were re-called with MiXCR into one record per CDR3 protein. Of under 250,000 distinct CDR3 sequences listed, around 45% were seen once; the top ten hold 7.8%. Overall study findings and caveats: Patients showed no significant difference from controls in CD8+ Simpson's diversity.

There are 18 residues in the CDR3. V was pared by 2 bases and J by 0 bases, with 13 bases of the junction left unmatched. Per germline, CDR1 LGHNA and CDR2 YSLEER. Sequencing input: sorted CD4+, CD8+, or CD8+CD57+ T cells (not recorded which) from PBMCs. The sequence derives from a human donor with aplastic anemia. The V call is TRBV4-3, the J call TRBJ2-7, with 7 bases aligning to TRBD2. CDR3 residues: CASSQIAAGEWVSYEQYF. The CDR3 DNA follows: TGCGCCAGCAGCCAAATAGCCGCGGGGGAGTGGGTCTCCTACGAGCAGTACTTC.